A selection of T cell receptor beta chains follows, all from one sample in a study of blood T cell repertoires in COVID-19. This table comes from immunoSEQ multiplex PCR, and its TCRdb copy is limited to in-frame clones, with some not included. Of tens of thousands of clones in the sample, 85% to 95% were seen once. Sequencing was performed on peripheral blood. Receptor source: a man aged 45 to 65 with acute or convalescent COVID-19. CDR3s include the opening cysteine and the closing phenylalanine or tryptophan. A D gene is named only where the DNA matches it firmly. Clone size is given for some rows only: seen once, a few or many times, or a class if the clone is expanded.

NA	TRBV3-1/TRBV3-2	TRBJ1-4	TRBD1	TGTGCCAGCAGCCACGGACCGGGACAGGGGAATGAAAAACTGTTTTTT	CASSHGPGQGNEKLFF
NA	TRBV30	TRBJ2-4	TRBD1	TGTGCCTGGAGTGTCGGACAGGGGGTGAGATACTTC	CAWSVGQGVRYF
NA	TRBV7-2	TRBJ1-4	NA	TGTGCCAGCAGCTTAGTAGGCGGGGAAAAACTGTTTTTT	CASSLVGGEKLFF
NA	TRBV5-5	TRBJ1-1	NA	TGTGCCAGCAGCTTGGGTACAGGGACAATGAACACTGAAGCTTTCTTT	CASSLGTGTMNTEAFF
few	TRBV18	TRBJ2-7	NA	TGTGCCAGCTCACCACCGACGATGGGGAGCGACGAGCAGTACTTC	CASSPPTMGSDEQYF
NA	TRBV5-1	TRBJ2-1	NA	TGCGCCAGCAGCCCCCCCGGGGTGAATGAGCAGTTCTTC	CASSPPGVNEQFF
NA	TRBV4-1	TRBJ1-4	TRBD1	TGCGCCAGCAGCCAAGTAGGGACAGGGCCTGAAAAACTGTTTTTT	CASSQVGTGPEKLFF
NA	TRBV6-2/TRBV6-3	TRBJ2-7	TRBD1	TGTGCCAGCAGTTACGACAGGGGGTCCTACGAGCAGTACTTC	CASSYDRGSYEQYF
once	TRBV27	TRBJ2-2	NA	TGTGCCAGCAGTTTGAGGAGGGGGCGCAACACCGGGGAGCTGTTTTTT	CASSLRRGRNTGELFF
NA	TRBV19	TRBJ1-2	NA	TGTGCCAGTAGTATGAGAGGGAACTATGGCTACACCTTC	CASSMRGNYGYTF
NA	TRBV18	TRBJ2-5	NA	TGTGCCAGCTCACCGCAGGAGACCCAGTACTTC	CASSPQETQYF
NA	TRBV19	TRBJ1-4	TRBD1	TGTGCCAGTAGCCAACCGACAGGGTACGCCTCTAATGAAAAACTGTTTTTT	CASSQPTGYASNEKLFF
NA	TRBV18	TRBJ2-5	TRBD2	TGTGCCAGCTCTCAGCGGGAGGGCCGGGAGACCCAGTACTTC	CASSQREGRETQYF
NA	TRBV27	TRBJ2-5	NA	TGTGCCAGCAGTTTATCGAGCCACGATGGGGGGGAGACCCAGTACTTC	CASSLSSHDGGETQYF
once	TRBV7-9	TRBJ2-7	TRBD1	TGTGCCAGCAGCTTAGGGGGACAGGGGCTCTACGAGCAGTACTTC	CASSLGGQGLYEQYF
NA	TRBV5-1	TRBJ2-7	TRBD1	TGCGCCAGCAGCTTGACAGGGGACTCCTACGAGCAGTACTTC	CASSLTGDSYEQYF
NA	TRBV12-5	TRBJ2-3	NA	TGTGCTAGTGGTTTGGTACTAGGTCACCGACCAGATACGCAGTATTTT	CASGLVLGHRPDTQYF
NA	TRBV6-2/TRBV6-3	TRBJ1-2	TRBD1	TGTGCCAGCGGCCGAAAAATGGACAGGGGGCGCGCGGGCTACACCTTC	CASGRKMDRGRAGYTF
NA	TRBV2	TRBJ2-2	NA	TGTGCCGCACGCGGGGTTATTTCGACCGGGGAGCTGTTTTTT	CAARGVISTGELFF
few	TRBV2	TRBJ2-7	NA	TGTGCCAGCAAGATAGGGCGGGACGAGCAGTACTTC	CASKIGRDEQYF
NA	TRBV12-3/TRBV12-4	TRBJ1-1	NA	TGTGCCAGCAGAACAGGGTTTGAAGCTTTCTTT	CASRTGFEAFF
NA	TRBV6-4	TRBJ2-2	TRBD2	TGTGCCAGCAGTCTAGCGGGAGAAACCGGGGAGCTGTTTTTT	CASSLAGETGELFF
NA	TRBV6-5	TRBJ1-2	TRBD1	TGTGCCAGCAGTTACTTTGGACAGGGGGGTAACTATGGCTACACCTTC	CASSYFGQGGNYGYTF
NA	TRBV5-1	TRBJ2-3	TRBD1	TGCGCCAGCAGACCACAGGGGGCAGGAGATACGCAGTATTTT	CASRPQGAGDTQYF
NA	TRBV7-2	TRBJ1-6	TRBD1	TGTGCCAGCAGCTTGGGACAGGGCTGGAATTCACCCCTCCACTTT	CASSLGQGWNSPLHF
NA	TRBV4-1	TRBJ1-6	NA	TGCGCCAGCAGCCAAGTCTTAAGGGGGGGTTCACCCCTCCACTTT	CASSQVLRGGSPLHF
NA	TRBV4-1	TRBJ2-3	NA	TGCGCCAGCAGCCAATCGGGACTCACAGATACGCAGTATTTT	CASSQSGLTDTQYF
NA	TRBV6-5	TRBJ2-5	TRBD2	TGTGCCAGCCGGGGACTAGCGGGAGCAGAGACCCAGTACTTC	CASRGLAGAETQYF
NA	TRBV3-1/TRBV3-2	TRBJ2-2	TRBD1	TGTGCCAGCAGCACGGACAGGTGGAGGACCGGGGAGCTGTTTTTT	CASSTDRWRTGELFF
NA	TRBV6-5	TRBJ2-2	TRBD2	TGTGCCAGCACCCGAGGGACTAGCGGGGGCGGGGAGCTGTTTTTT	CASTRGTSGGGELFF
NA	TRBV7-2	TRBJ2-7	TRBD2	TGTGCCAGCAGCTTAGCTCGGACTAGCGGGTTTTCCTACGAGCAGTACTTC	CASSLARTSGFSYEQYF
NA	TRBV19	TRBJ1-5	TRBD1	TGTGCCAGTAGTACCCGGGACAGAGATCAGCCCCAGCATTTT	CASSTRDRDQPQHF
NA	TRBV19	TRBJ1-5	NA	TGTGCCAGTCAATATCGGGAAAGCAATCAGCCCCAGCATTTT	CASQYRESNQPQHF
NA	TRBV24-1	TRBJ1-1	NA	TGTGCCACTCAAAAGGGGGCTGAAGCTTTCTTT	CATQKGAEAFF
NA	TRBV18	TRBJ2-5	TRBD1	TGTGCCAGCTCACGACGGGACAGGGAAGGAGAGACCCAGTACTTC	CASSRRDREGETQYF
NA	TRBV27	TRBJ2-7	NA	TGTGCCAGCAGTTCCGGCACCCGGACAGCGCGCTACGAGCAGTACTTC	CASSSGTRTARYEQYF
NA	TRBV7-6	TRBJ2-5	TRBD2	TGTGCCAGCAGCCCTTGGGGTAGCGGGAGTAACCAAGAGACCCAGTACTTC	CASSPWGSGSNQETQYF
NA	TRBV4-3	TRBJ1-2	NA	TGCGCCAGCAGCTACAGTGCTAACTATGGCTACACCTTC	CASSYSANYGYTF
NA	TRBV11-2	TRBJ1-4	TRBD1	TGTGCCAGCAGCGTAAGCGGGACAGGGGATGTCAAACTGTTTTTT	CASSVSGTGDVKLFF
NA	TRBV10-3	TRBJ1-5	TRBD1	TGTGCCATCAGTGAGTCGGATAAAGGGGGCGGCAATCAGCCCCAGCATTTT	CAISESDKGGGNQPQHF
NA	TRBV18	TRBJ2-7	NA	TGTGCCAGCTCACCACAAATCAGGGGGGCCTACGAGCAGTACTTC	CASSPQIRGAYEQYF
NA	TRBV3-1/TRBV3-2	TRBJ1-1	TRBD1	TGTGCCAGCAGCCAAAAAGGGACAGGGGCTGAAGCTTTCTTT	CASSQKGTGAEAFF
NA	TRBV3-1/TRBV3-2	TRBJ2-1	TRBD2	TGTGCCAGCAGCTCTAGCGGTTTTCTCAATGAGCAGTTCTTC	CASSSSGFLNEQFF